Shown below are 4 T cell receptor beta chains from a single sample sequenced in a study of cytomegalovirus exposure and HLA in healthy donors. PCR used 60 Vbeta primers and 13 Jbeta primers. Generated by immunoSEQ multiplex PCR, the TCRdb table keeps only in-frame clones and is missing some. In the table there are about 110,000 clones, roughly 76% of which are singletons. Input material: PBMCs. The receptors come from a woman aged 45-59 years in good health and CMV-seropositive.

The gene calls are TRBV6-5 and TRBJ1-2; D is perhaps TRBD1 (6 bases). V lost 0 bases to trimming and J lost 7 bases, with 15 bases between them. Germline CDR1 is MNHEY and CDR2 is SVGAGI. This CDR3 contains 15 residues. Here the CDR3 DNA reads TGTGCCAGCAGTTACTCCGAACAGGGTTTGGGTGGCTACACCTTC. This codes for CASSYSEQGLGGYTF.

The chain joins TRBV11-2 to TRBJ1-2; 7 positions agree with TRBD1. CDR1 is SGHAT and CDR2 is FQNNGV in the germline V gene. This CDR3 has 16 amino acids. V was clipped by 0 bases and J by 7 bases; unmatched bases: 11. The CDR3 coding sequence is TGTGCCAGCAGCTTAGATAGGGGAGTAGGGGGCTCTGGCTACACCTTC. As protein: CASSLDRGVGGSGYTF.

This clone was seen more than once but under ten times. J is TRBJ1-1 and V is TRBV27; D ambiguous. The V end was cut by 5 bases, the J end by 0 bases, with 7 bases between. The CDR3 runs to 13 residues. CDR1 and CDR2 (germline): MNHEY, SMNVEV (reference sequence). The CDR3 region is CASSGVLNTEAFF. CDR3 nucleotide sequence: TGTGCCAGCAGTGGAGTTCTGAACACTGAAGCTTTCTTT.

The chain couples TRBV27 to TRBJ1-1, with 7 bases lining up with TRBD1. Per germline, CDR1 MNHEY and CDR2 SMNVEV (reference sequence). J gave up 5 bases and V 1 base, and 16 bases lay outside the gene matches. The CDR3 has 18 amino acids. The CDR3 coding sequence is TGTGCCAGCAGTTTATTATTCGGTAGTTCGGCCAGGGGGACTGAAGCTTTCTTT. Its translation: CASSLLFGSSARGTEAFF.